This note documents a single T cell receptor (beta chain) sequence. The antigen is not known. V was pared by 5 bases and J by 3 bases, with 9 bases between. Per the germline V gene, CDR1 is LNHDA and CDR2 is SQIVND (reference sequence). The CDR3 is 13 residues long. The sample is drawn from a study of T cell repertoires in cytomegalovirus infection. Study at large: The authors used CMV epitopes that were HLA-C-restricted (recently identified) and HLA-B-restricted (well studied).

Via MiXCR, TCRdb re-called the reads, giving one row per CDR3 protein. The profile shows about 350,000 distinct CDR3 sequences, nearly 35% of them singletons. Specimen: cultured PBMCs, collected from culture after CMV antigen stimulation. This rearrangement joins TRBV19 to TRBJ2-3; tentative D call: TRBD2 (5 bases). This sequence was found in a human donor in good health (CMV status not recorded). Some clones in this sample may be carry-over from other donors' samples. CDR3 in DNA: TGTGCCAGTAGTTCCGGGGAGACAGATACGCAGTATTTT. Its protein is CASSSGETDTQYF.